Here is one T cell receptor beta chain with its context. Antigen unknown. The CDR3 covers 17 residues. Germline assignment: CDR1 MDHEN and CDR2 SYDVKM. V dropped 6 bases and J dropped 2 bases, with 20 bases sitting between them. This record comes from a study of T cells in pancreatic ductal adenocarcinoma. Overall study findings and caveats: Results skew toward the minority of patients with early-stage disease. Enrichment of CD45RO+ effector over naive T cells in tumors may bias clonality. No significant tumor-blood clonality difference; means were about 0.12 and 0.07. Compared with tumor, blood showed more total productive templates and roughly 8.1-fold more clonotypes.

Surgery without prior neoadjuvant therapy was the treatment of the selected pancreatic ductal adenocarcinoma patients. Profiled with immunoSEQ multiplex PCR; TCRdb holds only in-frame clones, not every one. Of tens of thousands of clones in the sample, 85% to 95% were seen once. This chain links TRBV28 with TRBJ2-1; maybe TRBD1 (6 bases). This clonotype was sampled from a human donor with pancreatic ductal adenocarcinoma. The sequencing input was PBMCs. The CDR3 DNA sequence: TGTGCCAGCAGAACCTATGGGGGCAAGTTTGCCTACAATGAGCAGTTCTTC. It yields the protein CASRTYGGKFAYNEQFF.